This TCR beta chain originates from a study of cytotoxic CD8 clonotypes in ibrutinib-treated CLL. The CDR3 contains 16 residues. With 0 bases removed from V and 6 bases from J, the gap between germline ends came to 18 bases. Germline CDR1 is SGHRS and CDR2 is YFSETQ. In this sample, this clone turned up once. The antigen remains unidentified. The study's findings and limits: Clonality was higher at ibrutinib response and returned toward baseline at progression.

The protocol was immunoSEQ multiplex PCR, while the TCRdb copy is restricted to in-frame clones and leaves out a portion. The sample consists of some 290,000 clones, about 80% of them appearing once. This sample comprised PBMCs, obtained before ibrutinib treatment. V gene TRBV5-1 combines with J gene TRBJ1-2; D remains ambiguous. The receptor was isolated from a human donor with chronic lymphocytic leukemia. CDR3 loop: CASSLGTTQIPDGYTF. The DNA for the CDR3 is TGCGCCAGCAGCTTGGGGACCACACAGATCCCGGATGGCTACACCTTC.